The text below deals with one TCR beta chain. As yet, its antigen is unknown. Profiled with immunoSEQ multiplex PCR; TCRdb holds only in-frame clones, not every one. The table has tens of thousands of clones, roughly 91% seen once. The CDR3 length is 15 residues. V dropped 4 bases and J dropped 2; count of bases not matched to a gene: 4. Germline assignment: CDR1 SNHLY and CDR2 FYNNEI. This sample stems from a study of T cells after posttransplantation cyclophosphamide. Study-wide results and caveats: Donor CD8+ memory clones often dominated recipient blood repertoires at later times. Recipient CMV seropositivity and CMV reactivation strongly tracked TRB clonality. TRB overlap between skin or GI tissue T cells and blood was limited.

Cells defined as naive were viable CD3+CD4+ or CD3+CD8+ and CCR7+CD45RA+CD45RO-CD95-CD27+CD28+. The source material was naive CD4+ T cells sorted from blood. This receptor was obtained from a man in his thirties or forties in good health and a related stem cell transplant donor. This chain links TRBV2 with TRBJ1-2, with 10 bases matching TRBD1. This CDR3 is CASSVRGQGNYGYTF. CDR3 DNA: TGTGCCAGCAGTGTAAGGGGACAGGGGAACTATGGCTACACCTTC.